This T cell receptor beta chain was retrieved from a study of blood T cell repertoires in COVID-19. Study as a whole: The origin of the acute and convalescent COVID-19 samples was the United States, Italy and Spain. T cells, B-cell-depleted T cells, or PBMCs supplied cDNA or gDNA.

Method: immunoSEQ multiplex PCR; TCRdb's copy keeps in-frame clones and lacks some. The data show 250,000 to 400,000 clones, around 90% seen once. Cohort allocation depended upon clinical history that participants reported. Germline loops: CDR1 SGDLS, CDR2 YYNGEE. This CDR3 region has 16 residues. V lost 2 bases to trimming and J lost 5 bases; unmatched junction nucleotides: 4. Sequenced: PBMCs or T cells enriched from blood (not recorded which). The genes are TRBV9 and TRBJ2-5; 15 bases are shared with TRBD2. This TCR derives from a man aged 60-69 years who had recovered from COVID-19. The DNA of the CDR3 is TGTGCCAGCAGCGTGACCGGGACTAGCGGGAGGGAGACCCAGTACTTC. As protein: CASSVTGTSGRETQYF.